The present T cell receptor beta chain was sequenced within a study of blood T cell repertoires in COVID-19. Study summary: Italy, Spain and the United States were the sources of the convalescent and acute COVID-19 samples.

The CDR3 is 15 residues long. Germline V CDR1 and CDR2: SGHNT, YYREEE (reference sequence). Trimming removed 0 bases from V and 4 bases from J, with 11 bases in between. The age range of participants was about 18 to 100 years, with residence in under 25 US areas. How the authors handled the data: Quantification of nucleated cells was approximated via reference gene primer amplification. Sequencing used immunoSEQ multiplex PCR; TCRdb keeps in-frame clones, though not all of them. That table is the source of V, J and clone size, and D and trimming were worked out from the DNA. Seen here are over 200,000 clones, around 85% observed once, and the top ten hold around 20%.

Sequencing was done on a sample of PBMCs or T cells enriched from blood (not recorded which). This chain joins TRBV5-4 and TRBJ2-1; possibly TRBD2 for D (5 bases). The receptor was isolated from a man aged 35-49 years who had recovered from COVID-19. The CDR3 sequence is CASSLDRGVYNEQFF. Here the CDR3 DNA reads TGTGCCAGCAGCTTGGATCGGGGAGTTTACAATGAGCAGTTCTTC.